Described below is a single TCR beta chain sequence and its context. Its cognate antigen is unknown. The protocol was immunoSEQ multiplex PCR, while the TCRdb copy is restricted to in-frame clones and leaves out a portion. The sample includes roughly 32,000 clones, roughly two thirds of them seen just once. Per the germline V gene, CDR1 is SGHRS and CDR2 is YFSETQ. The V gene end was trimmed by 4 bases and the J gene end by 0 bases; junction bases not matched to a gene: 3. The CDR3 is made up of 14 amino acids. The data were obtained in a study of vaccination effects on CD4 cells after COVID-19. Study-wide context: After the second dose, samples were taken at median day 72.

General study results and limits: The vaccine-induced clones of healthy vaccinees included only 1 of 255 that cross-reacted with common cold coronaviruses.

Under the ViraFEST assay, PBMC were stimulated with viral peptide pools so that antigen-specific CD4+ T cells expanded. Sequencing was performed afterwards. Following culture for approximately 11 days, CD4+ T cells were isolated. All participants had two doses of either the BNT162b2 or mRNA-1273 vaccine. Vaccine recipients lacked prior SARS-CoV-2 infection and had negative nucleocapsid antibodies. Cultivation was performed at 1.5 million to 2.5 million PBMC per well with 9 to 10 IU/ml IL-2 and around 10 ug/ml peptides added. The sequences come from CD4+ T cells from PBMCs cultured with HCoV-229E spike peptides, collected after COVID-19 vaccination. This chain joins TRBV5-1 and TRBJ1-1; 7 bases are a match to TRBD1. This sequence originates from a human donor who received a COVID-19 vaccine. DNA for the CDR3: TGCGCCAGCAGCAGACAGGGAATGAACACTGAAGCTTTCTTT. This translates into CASSRQGMNTEAFF.